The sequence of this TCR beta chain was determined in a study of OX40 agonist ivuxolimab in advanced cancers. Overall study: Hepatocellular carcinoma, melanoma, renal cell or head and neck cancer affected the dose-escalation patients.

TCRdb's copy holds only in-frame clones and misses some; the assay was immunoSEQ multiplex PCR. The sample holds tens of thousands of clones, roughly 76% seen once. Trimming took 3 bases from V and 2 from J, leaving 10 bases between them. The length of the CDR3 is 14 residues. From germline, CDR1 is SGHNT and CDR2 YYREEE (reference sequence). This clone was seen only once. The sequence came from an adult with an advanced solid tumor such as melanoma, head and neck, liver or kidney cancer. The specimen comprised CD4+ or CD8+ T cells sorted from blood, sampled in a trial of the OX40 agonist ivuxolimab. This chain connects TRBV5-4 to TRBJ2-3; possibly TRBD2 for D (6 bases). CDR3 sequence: CASSSGEYTDTQYF. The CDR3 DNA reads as TGTGCCAGCAGCTCGGGGGAATACACAGATACGCAGTATTTT.